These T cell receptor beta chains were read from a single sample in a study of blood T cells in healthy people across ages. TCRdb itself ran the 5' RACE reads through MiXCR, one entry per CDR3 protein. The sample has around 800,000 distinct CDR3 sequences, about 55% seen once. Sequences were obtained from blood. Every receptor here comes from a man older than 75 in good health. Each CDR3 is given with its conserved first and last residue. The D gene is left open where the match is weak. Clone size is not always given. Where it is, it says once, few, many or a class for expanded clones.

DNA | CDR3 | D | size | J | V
TGTGCCATCAGTAGTGCCAGCTATGGCTACACCTTC | CAISSASYGYTF | - | few | TRBJ1-2 | TRBV10-3
TGCAGCGTTGAAGCATGGGGACAGGGGGCCGCGGATGAGCAGTTCTTC | CSVEAWGQGAADEQFF | TRBD1 | - | TRBJ2-1 | TRBV29-1
TGTGCCAGCAGCCAAGATCTAGCGGTTACAGGGACGCAGTATTTT | CASSQDLAVTGTQYF | - | few | TRBJ2-3 | TRBV3-1
TGTGCCAGCAGCACCGTACTAGCGATCGCAGAGACCCAGTACTTC | CASSTVLAIAETQYF | TRBD2 | - | TRBJ2-5 | TRBV11-2
TGCAGCGTCCGAAATGGGAAGGAGCAGGCTTTCTTT | CSVRNGKEQAFF | - | - | TRBJ1-1 | TRBV29-1
TGTGCCACCAGCAGAGTAAATCGGCCCCAGCATTTT | CATSRVNRPQHF | - | - | TRBJ1-5 | TRBV15
TGCGCCAGCAGCTTGGGGGGACTAGCGGGAGGCCGTAGGGAGCAGTTCTTC | CASSLGGLAGGRREQFF | TRBD2 | - | TRBJ2-1 | TRBV5-1
TGCAGCGTTTCACAGGGTACAGGGGCCAACGTCCTGACTTTC | CSVSQGTGANVLTF | - | few | TRBJ2-6 | TRBV29-1
TGTGCCAGCAGTTTTGGCTCGGCAGGGCGCACAGATGCGCAGTATTTT | CASSFGSAGRTDAQYF | - | - | TRBJ2-3 | TRBV12-3/TRBV12-4
TGTGCCATCAGGGGACTAGGGGGCAACGAGCAGTACTTC | CAIRGLGGNEQYF | - | few | TRBJ2-7 | TRBV10-3
TGCAGTGCTAGAGATCAGGGAGCCCCTGACAATCAGCCCCAGCATTTT | CSARDQGAPDNQPQHF | - | - | TRBJ1-5 | TRBV20-1
TGCAGTGCTAGAGATGGTAGCGGGAGTTTCGATGAGCAGTTCTTC | CSARDGSGSFDEQFF | TRBD2 | - | TRBJ2-1 | TRBV20-1
TGTGCCAGCAGCCTCGCAGGTACCGGGGAGCTGTTTTTT | CASSLAGTGELFF | - | - | TRBJ2-2 | TRBV28
TGTGCCAGCAGTTCTATTCCACTAGCGGGAGAAGAGACCCAGTACTTC | CASSSIPLAGEETQYF | TRBD2 | - | TRBJ2-5 | TRBV27
TGTGCCAGCAAGGGGCGGTATGCTGATCGGAATCAGCCCCAGCATTTT | CASKGRYADRNQPQHF | - | - | TRBJ1-5 | TRBV28
TGCGCCAGCAGCTTGGACAGGGTTGGGCGCGAGCAGTACTTC | CASSLDRVGREQYF | - | few | TRBJ2-7 | TRBV5-1
TGTGCCAGCAGCCCCCCCCGACAGGGGGTGAGCTCCTACGAGCAGTACTTC | CASSPPRQGVSSYEQYF | TRBD1 | few | TRBJ2-7 | TRBV28
TGTGCCAGCAGCCCACACCTTTCCGTCAATGAGCAGTTCTTC | CASSPHLSVNEQFF | - | - | TRBJ2-1 | TRBV7-2
TGTGCCAGCAGCTCAGGGGGCTTCCGGGACCACAATGAGCAGTTCTTC | CASSSGGFRDHNEQFF | TRBD1 | once | TRBJ2-1 | TRBV4-2
TGTGCCAGCAGCTACGGTGGGAGTCTGGGTGAGCAGTTCTTC | CASSYGGSLGEQFF | - | - | TRBJ2-1 | TRBV6-5
TGCAGTGCGTCCCGGCGACAGGGAGGCTCCTACGAGCAGTACTTC | CSASRRQGGSYEQYF | - | - | TRBJ2-7 | TRBV20-1
TGTGCCAGCAGCCTCAGGGACTCCCTGGGGGGAACGGAGACCCAGTACTTC | CASSLRDSLGGTETQYF | - | - | TRBJ2-5 | TRBV9
TGTGCCACGCAACAGGGGGCGGATCTTGGCTACACCTTC | CATQQGADLGYTF | TRBD1 | - | TRBJ1-2 | TRBV28
TGTGCCAGCAGTTACGAGGAGGGGAGGAGAAACATTCAGTACTTC | CASSYEEGRRNIQYF | - | - | TRBJ2-4 | TRBV6-2/TRBV6-3
TGTGCCAGCAGCTTAGAATGCGGGACAGAATACGAGCAGTACTTC | CASSLECGTEYEQYF | - | - | TRBJ2-7 | TRBV11-1
TGCGCCAGCAGCGGACTAGCTTTATCCTACGAGCAGTACTTC | CASSGLALSYEQYF | TRBD2 | few | TRBJ2-7 | TRBV10-2
TGTGCCAGCAGCTTAGAACTAGCGGACGAGCAGTACTTC | CASSLELADEQYF | TRBD2 | - | TRBJ2-7 | TRBV11-1
TGTGCCAGCAGTGTGGTATTTTGGGATACGCAGTATTTT | CASSVVFWDTQYF | - | few | TRBJ2-3 | TRBV27
TGTGCCATCAGTGAGTTCGGGGGCGGAAATGAAAAACTGTTTTTT | CAISEFGGGNEKLFF | - | - | TRBJ1-4 | TRBV10-3
TGCAGTGCTAGGAAGGACAGCTCCTATAATTCACCCCTCCACTTT | CSARKDSSYNSPLHF | - | - | TRBJ1-6 | TRBV20-1
TGTGCCAGCAGTTTAAAATGGGACCGAGGGTGGGCTTTCTTT | CASSLKWDRGWAFF | - | - | TRBJ1-1 | TRBV27
TGTGCCAGCAGCCCCTTCGGTGCACTAGCGTACGAGCAGTACTTC | CASSPFGALAYEQYF | TRBD2 | - | TRBJ2-7 | TRBV5-5
TGTGCCAGCAGCTTTTTTCTCGCGGGGCCCTACAATGAGCAGTTCTTC | CASSFFLAGPYNEQFF | - | - | TRBJ2-1 | TRBV11-2
TGTGCCAGCAGTGTCCGGACTAGCGGTAATGAGCAGTTCTTC | CASSVRTSGNEQFF | TRBD2 | - | TRBJ2-1 | TRBV27
TGTGCCAGCAGCGTAGGGGCAGCTAGCGTAGCCCTCTCTGGGGCCAACGTCCTGACTTTC | CASSVGAASVALSGANVLTF | - | - | TRBJ2-6 | TRBV9
TGCGCCAGCAGCGACCTTGACGAGCAGTACTTC | CASSDLDEQYF | - | - | TRBJ2-7 | TRBV5-1
TGTGCCAGCAGCGTAGCCAGTGGGGGACAGGCTACGAACACCGGGGAGCTGTTTTTT | CASSVASGGQATNTGELFF | TRBD1 | few | TRBJ2-2 | TRBV9
TGTGCCAGCAGCCCCATTAAGCGGGGTCTCGGGGAGCAGTTCTTC | CASSPIKRGLGEQFF | TRBD2 | - | TRBJ2-1 | TRBV11-2
TGTGCCAGCAGCCAAGCCGCGGCTGCTGGGGCCAACGTCCTGACTTTC | CASSQAAAAGANVLTF | - | few | TRBJ2-6 | TRBV4-2
TGTGCCATCAGTGAGTCTACCACCCATGGCTACACCTTC | CAISESTTHGYTF | - | - | TRBJ1-2 | TRBV10-3
TGCGCCAGCAGCTCCCCAGACACCTACGGGACTGAAGCTTTCTTT | CASSSPDTYGTEAFF | - | - | TRBJ1-1 | TRBV5-1
TGTGCCAGCAACCTAAAGGGCAATGAGCAGTTCTTC | CASNLKGNEQFF | - | few | TRBJ2-1 | TRBV2
TGCAGTGCCCTTGTAAGCGGACAAGAGACCCAGTACTTC | CSALVSGQETQYF | - | once | TRBJ2-5 | TRBV20-1
TGTGCCAGCAGCGAGGGACCGGGAGCCCTTTACGAGCAGTACTTC | CASSEGPGALYEQYF | - | - | TRBJ2-7 | TRBV11-3
TGTGCCAGCCAGACTAGCACAGATACGCAGTATTTT | CASQTSTDTQYF | - | - | TRBJ2-3 | TRBV6-1
TGCAGCGTTCACGACACGGGACAGGGCAAGGGCTATGGCTACACCTTC | CSVHDTGQGKGYGYTF | TRBD1 | - | TRBJ1-2 | TRBV29-1
TGTGCCAGCAGCTTCGACTACCCCAGGGAGACCCAGTACTTC | CASSFDYPRETQYF | - | - | TRBJ2-5 | TRBV7-8
TGCAGTGCTCACTGCCGAGGGCCGATAAATTGTAGCACAGATACGCAGTATTTT | CSAHCRGPINCSTDTQYF | - | - | TRBJ2-3 | TRBV20-1
TGCAGTGCTAGACTCGGAGCGGGAAGCTCCTACAATGAGCAGTACTTC | CSARLGAGSSYNEQYF | TRBD2 | - | TRBJ2-7 | TRBV20-1
TGTGCCAGCTCACCACAGGGAGCAGGGACTCAGCCCCAGCATTTT | CASSPQGAGTQPQHF | - | - | TRBJ1-5 | TRBV18
TGTGCCACCAGTGACCCCAAAGGGGGCGGCTATGGCTACACCTTC | CATSDPKGGGYGYTF | TRBD1 | - | TRBJ1-2 | TRBV24-1
TGCAGCGTTCCCCTGGGGAACACTGAAGCTTTCTTT | CSVPLGNTEAFF | - | - | TRBJ1-1 | TRBV29-1
TGTGCCAGCAGCAAACGGCCACCGGAAGGCTACAATGAGCAGTTCTTC | CASSKRPPEGYNEQFF | - | - | TRBJ2-1 | TRBV21-1
TGTGCCAGCTCACCACCTCAAGGGAGGGGGCAGTTCTTC | CASSPPQGRGQFF | TRBD2 | - | TRBJ2-1 | TRBV18
TGCAGTGCTAGAGAACGTCGTCGGGGGAACTCTGGAAACACCATATATTTT | CSARERRRGNSGNTIYF | - | - | TRBJ1-3 | TRBV20-1
TGTGCCAGCAGCTTAAGGTTCTCGCCGGGGGCAACCTACGAGCAGTACTTC | CASSLRFSPGATYEQYF | - | - | TRBJ2-7 | TRBV7-3
TGCGCCAGCAGCCCATCGTACCAAGAGACCCAGTACTTC | CASSPSYQETQYF | - | many | TRBJ2-5 | TRBV5-1
TGTGCCAGCAGACAGGGGGTCGGTTCTTACTACGAGCAGTACTTC | CASRQGVGSYYEQYF | TRBD1 | few | TRBJ2-7 | TRBV12-3/TRBV12-4